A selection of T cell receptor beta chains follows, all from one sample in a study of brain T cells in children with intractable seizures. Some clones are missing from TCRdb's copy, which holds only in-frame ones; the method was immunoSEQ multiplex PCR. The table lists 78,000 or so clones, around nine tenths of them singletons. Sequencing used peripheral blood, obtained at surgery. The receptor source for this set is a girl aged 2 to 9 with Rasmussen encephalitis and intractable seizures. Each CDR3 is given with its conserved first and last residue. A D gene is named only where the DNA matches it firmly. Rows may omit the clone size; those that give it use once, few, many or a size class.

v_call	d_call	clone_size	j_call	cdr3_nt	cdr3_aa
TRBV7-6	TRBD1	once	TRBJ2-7	TGTGCCAGCAGCGACCGTGGACAGGGGGCCTACGAGCAGTACTTC	CASSDRGQGAYEQYF
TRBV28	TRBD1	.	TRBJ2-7	TGTGCCAGCAGATTGGACAGGGCCGGCTCCTACGAGCAGTACTTC	CASRLDRAGSYEQYF
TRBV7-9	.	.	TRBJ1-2	TGTGCCAGCAGCTCACCGACTCCCTATGGCTACACCTTC	CASSSPTPYGYTF
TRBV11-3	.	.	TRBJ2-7	TGTGCCAGCAGCTTAGATCTTGGACGGTGGGACTACGAGCAGTACTTC	CASSLDLGRWDYEQYF
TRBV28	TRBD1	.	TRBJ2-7	TGTGCCAGCAACGGGAACGGACAGGGGGTCTACGAGCAGTACTTC	CASNGNGQGVYEQYF
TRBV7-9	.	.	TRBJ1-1	TGTGCCAGCAGCTGGACGGTGAACACTGAAGCTTTCTTT	CASSWTVNTEAFF
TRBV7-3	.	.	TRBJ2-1	TGTGCCAGCAGCAAGGGGGCTAGCGGATACAATGAGCAGTTCTTC	CASSKGASGYNEQFF
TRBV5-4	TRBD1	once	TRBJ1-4	TGTGCCAGCAGCAGACAGGGGAGGGAAAAACTGTTTTTT	CASSRQGREKLFF
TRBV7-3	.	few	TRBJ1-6	TGTGCCAGCAGCTTAAGAGGGGCGTATAATTCACCCCTCCACTTT	CASSLRGAYNSPLHF
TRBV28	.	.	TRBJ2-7	TGTGCCAGTGTCAATAGCCGGGTGTCCACCTACGAGCAGTACTTC	CASVNSRVSTYEQYF
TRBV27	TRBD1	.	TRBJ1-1	TGTGCCAGCAGTCTCTTCCGGGACAGGGGAACTGAAGCTTTCTTT	CASSLFRDRGTEAFF
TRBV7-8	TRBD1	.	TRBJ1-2	TGTGCCAGCAGCTTAATGGGACAGGGGGACTATGGCTACACCTTC	CASSLMGQGDYGYTF
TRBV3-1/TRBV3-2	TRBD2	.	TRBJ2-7	TGTGCCAGCAGCCAGGCGGGGGGAATCTACGAGCAGTACTTC	CASSQAGGIYEQYF
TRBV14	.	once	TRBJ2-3	TGTGCCAGCAGCCAAGGGGGGGGCCTTACAGATACGCAGTATTTT	CASSQGGGLTDTQYF
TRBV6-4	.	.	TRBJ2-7	TGTGCCATAGGACAGCCCTACGAGCAGTACTTC	CAIGQPYEQYF
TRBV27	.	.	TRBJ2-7	TGTGCCAGCCGGACGGGGCCCTACGAGCAGTACTTC	CASRTGPYEQYF
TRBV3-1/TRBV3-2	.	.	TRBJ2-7	TGTGCCAGCAGCCAAGCGGTTAGCAGAGAGCAGTACTTC	CASSQAVSREQYF
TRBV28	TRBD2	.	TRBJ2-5	TGTGCCAGCAGGGGTAGCGGGCCAACCCAAGAGACCCAGTACTTC	CASRGSGPTQETQYF
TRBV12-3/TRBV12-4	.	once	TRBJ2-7	TGTGCCAGCAGTTTTCTCTACGAGCAGTACTTC	CASSFLYEQYF
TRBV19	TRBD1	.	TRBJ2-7	TGTGCCAGTAGTGCCGGGACAGGGGCCTACGAGCAGTACTTC	CASSAGTGAYEQYF
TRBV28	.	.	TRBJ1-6	TGTGCCAGCAGTTTCTTTCTGCAATCACCCCTCCACTTT	CASSFFLQSPLHF
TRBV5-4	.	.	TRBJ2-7	TGTGCCAGCAGCCCCCCGGGGCAGGCTAAGGAGCAGTACTTC	CASSPPGQAKEQYF
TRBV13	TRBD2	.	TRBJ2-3	TGTGCCAGCAGCGAAGGGAGCGGGAGGGCCCTAGATACGCAGTATTTT	CASSEGSGRALDTQYF
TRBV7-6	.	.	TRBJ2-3	TGTGCCAGCAGCTTAGGGGCAGGGGCAGATACGCAGTATTTT	CASSLGAGADTQYF
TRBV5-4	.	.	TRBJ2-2	TGTGCCAGCAGCTTACGGGTGAACACCGGGGAGCTGTTTTTT	CASSLRVNTGELFF
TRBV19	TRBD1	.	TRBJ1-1	TGTGCCACCACAGGGGGCGCCTTGAACACTGAAGCTTTCTTT	CATTGGALNTEAFF
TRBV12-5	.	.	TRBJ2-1	TGTGCTAGTGGTTTGGGGAATGAGCAGTTCTTC	CASGLGNEQFF
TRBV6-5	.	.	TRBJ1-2	TGTGCCAGCAGTTCCCCTGGGGGCCCCAACTATGGCTACACCTTC	CASSSPGGPNYGYTF